Listed here are 25 T cell receptor beta chains from one sample, sequenced in a study of early T cells in non-severe SARS-CoV-2 infection. TCRdb processed the 5' RACE reads anew with MiXCR; each CDR3 protein has one entry. The sample yields 30,000 to 40,000 distinct CDR3 sequences, around 6.8% seen once. Here the sequenced sample was whole blood, taken at baseline. These receptors were taken from an adult who was a healthcare worker with PCR-confirmed SARS-CoV-2 infection or an uninfected control (not recorded which).

This clonotype has more than one count but fewer than ten. CDR3: CASNQGMIRNQPQHF. CDR3 bases: TGTGCCAGTAATCAGGGGATGATTCGCAATCAGCCCCAGCATTTT. V is TRBV19 and J is TRBJ1-5; a possible D gene is TRBD1 (6 bases). This CDR3 contains 15 residues. The V gene's germline CDR1 is LNHDA and CDR2 SQIVND (reference sequence). The ends were cut back, 7 bases at V and 2 bases at J, with 15 bases in the middle. The full variable domain, with the rest looked up from reference TRBV19 and TRBJ1-5, is DGGITQSPKYLFRKEGQNVTLSCEQNLNHDAMYWYRQDPGQGLRLIYYSQIVNDFQKGDIAEGYSVSREKKESFPLTVTSAQKNPTAFYLCASNQGMIRNQPQHFGDGTRLSIL.

In its sample, this clonotype was seen a few times. V usage is TRBV13 and J usage is TRBJ1-3; D is unclear. V lost 5 bases, J lost 1 base, and 12 bases lay in between. The length of the CDR3 is 15 residues. Germline CDR1 is PRHDT and CDR2 is FYEKMQ (reference sequence). The CDR3 DNA sequence: TGTGCCAGCAGCCCACAGAGCCAGTCTGGAAACACCATATATTTT. Its translation: CASSPQSQSGNTIYF.

This clonotype was counted only a few times. The J gene is TRBJ2-1, the V gene TRBV28; 12 nucleotides agree with TRBD2. Germline-derived CDR1 and CDR2 are MDHEN and SYDVKM. V lost 6 bases to trimming and J lost 8 bases; unmatched junction nucleotides: 17. The CDR3 extends over 18 amino acids. This chain's CDR3 is CASSSGWTSGTPTDEQFF. DNA for the CDR3: TGTGCCAGCAGCAGTGGCTGGACTAGCGGGACCCCTACGGATGAGCAGTTCTTC.

This clonotype showed up just a few times. The V and J genes are TRBV6-5 and TRBJ2-5, with TRBD2 identical over 16 bases. Germline trimming cut 6 bases from V and 5 bases from J; bases unmatched to any gene: 6. Germline V CDR1 and CDR2: MNHEY, SVGAGI. The length of the CDR3 is 16 residues. The CDR3 DNA reads TGTGCCAGCAGCCAGGGACTAGCGGGAGGGCCTGAGACCCAGTACTTC. Translating gives CASSQGLAGGPETQYF.

This chain connects TRBV29-1 to TRBJ1-2, with 7 bases aligning to TRBD1. Germline CDR1 is SQVTM and CDR2 is ANQGSEA. After removal of 8 bases from V and 4 bases from J, the junction contained 7 bases not matched to a gene. The CDR3 covers 12 residues. CDR3 loop: CSTAGQIYGYTF. The CDR3 coding sequence is TGCAGCACGGCGGGACAGATCTATGGCTACACCTTC. Combining the CDR3 with reference TRBV29-1 and TRBJ1-2 gives the whole variable domain SAVISQKPSRDICQRGTSLTIQCQVDSQVTMMFWYRQQPGQSLTLIATANQGSEATYESGFVIDKFPISRPNLTFSTLTVSNMSPEDSSIYLCSTAGQIYGYTFGSGTRLTVV.

The chain couples TRBV27 to TRBJ1-1, with D unclear. V shed 10 bases and J shed 1 base, with 16 bases lying between them. The CDR3 extends over 14 amino acids. Germline V gene data show CDR1 as MNHEY and CDR2 as SMNVEV (reference sequence). CDR3 region: CATQRGSENTEAFF. CDR3 DNA sequence: TGTGCCACCCAGAGAGGCAGTGAGAACACTGAAGCTTTCTTT.

The chain recombines TRBV4-3 with TRBJ2-3, with D possibly being TRBD2 (5 bases). Looked up from germline, CDR1 is LGHNA and CDR2 is YSLEER. V dropped 4 bases and J dropped 2 bases, with 13 bases sitting between them. This CDR3 has 15 amino acids. The CDR3 spells CASSPTSFSTDTQYF. Written as DNA, the CDR3 is TGCGCCAGCAGCCCTACTAGTTTCTCCACAGATACGCAGTATTTT.

Many counts were recorded for this clonotype. The J gene is TRBJ2-7, the V gene TRBV6-1; 8 positions agree with TRBD1. The germline CDR1 and CDR2 sequences are MNHNS and SASEGT. Unmatched junction bases numbered 3, after V lost 4 bases and J lost 1 base. CDR3 length: 14 residues. CDR3: CASSVGTGSYEQYV. The DNA of the CDR3 is TGTGCCAGCAGTGTGGGGACAGGATCCTACGAGCAGTACGTC.

This clonotype was seen only a few times. This sequence joins TRBV7-9 and TRBJ1-2; 10 bases map to TRBD1. Germline V gene lookup returns CDR1 SEHNR and CDR2 FQNEAQ (reference sequence). With 2 bases clipped from V and 5 bases from J, the junction kept 8 bases outside the gene matches. The CDR3 totals 16 residues. The CDR3 sequence: CASSLSAGDRGYGYTF. Here the CDR3 DNA reads TGTGCCAGCAGCTTAAGTGCGGGGGACAGGGGATATGGCTACACCTTC.

This clonotype was seen a few times. The chain joins TRBV13 to TRBJ2-2; 7 positions match TRBD2. Germline CDR1 and CDR2: PRHDT and FYEKMQ (reference sequence). The V and J ends lost 3 bases and 3 bases, in that order; junction bases with no gene match: 16. This CDR3 is 19 amino acids long. In nucleotides, the CDR3 is TGTGCCAGCAGCTTGTTGGGACGTGCGGGAGCTTTGTACACCGGGGAGCTGTTTTTT. Amino acids: CASSLLGRAGALYTGELFF.

The V gene is TRBV4-3, the J gene TRBJ2-2; D is uncertain. The ends were cut back, 0 bases at V and 2 bases at J, with 4 bases in the middle. Germline V gene data show CDR1 as LGHNA and CDR2 as YSLEER. This CDR3 contains 14 residues. This CDR3 is CASSQETNTGELFF. In nucleotides, the CDR3 is TGCGCCAGCAGCCAAGAGACTAACACCGGGGAGCTGTTTTTT.

This clonotype was recorded at least ten times. The V gene is TRBV20-1, the J gene TRBJ2-5, with 10 bases identical to TRBD1. The trim removed 5 bases at V and 2 bases at J, leaving 8 bases unmatched. The CDR3 has 15 residues. Germline V CDR1 and CDR2: DFQATT, SNEGSKA (reference sequence). CDR3 DNA: TGCAGTGCTTCCCCGGGACAGGGGCCGCAAGAGACCCAGTACTTC. Translated: CSASPGQGPQETQYF.

This clonotype was recorded at least ten times. The chain employs TRBV5-1 and TRBJ1-2, with a tentative D call TRBD1 (5 bases). CDR3 length: 13 residues. V was clipped by 0 bases and J by 8 bases, with 11 bases between them. The germline V gene encodes CDR1 SGHRS and CDR2 YFSETQ. The CDR3 coding sequence is TGCGCCAGCAGCTTGGACAGGTGGGCCGGCTACACCTTC. Its translation is CASSLDRWAGYTF.

The sample holds many counts of this clonotype. The genes are TRBV6-5 and TRBJ2-3; 9 nucleotides match TRBD2. The CDR3 runs to 15 residues. Germline CDR1 MNHEY, CDR2 SVGAGI. After removal of 3 bases from V and 1 base from J, the junction contained 2 bases not matched to a gene. The CDR3: CASSYSSGGTDTQYF. CDR3 nucleotides: TGTGCCAGCAGTTATTCTAGCGGGGGCACAGATACGCAGTATTTT.

This clonotype was recorded a few times. The genes are TRBV6-4 and TRBJ2-7, with 8 bases identical to TRBD1. The germline gives CDR1 MRHNA, CDR2 SNTAGT. The ends lost 8 bases at V and 4 bases at J; junction bases unmatched: 4. The CDR3 is 12 amino acids. For the CDR3, the DNA is TGTGCCAGCCCGACAGGGGATTACGAGCAGTACGTC. It encodes CASPTGDYEQYV.

This clonotype was seen ten or more times. This chain uses TRBV5-4 with TRBJ2-2; a weak D match, TRBD2 (6 bases). Germline values: CDR1 SGHNT, CDR2 YYREEE (reference sequence). Deletions cut 4 bases from V and 7 bases from J, with 20 bases between. The CDR3 is 16 amino acids. CDR3 region: CASSPKGGQGGGELFF. The DNA of the CDR3 is TGTGCCAGCAGCCCAAAAGGAGGGCAAGGAGGCGGGGAGCTGTTTTTT.

This clonotype was detected a few times. The CDR3 sequence is CASTQTGLAGENEQFF. CDR3 coding DNA: TGCGCCAGCACCCAGACAGGACTAGCGGGAGAGAATGAGCAGTTCTTC. The chain combines TRBV4-1 with TRBJ2-1; 13 nucleotides agree with TRBD2. The CDR3 covers 16 residues. The V gene's germline CDR1 is MGHRA and CDR2 YSYEKL. The ends lost 7 bases at V and 7 bases at J; junction bases unmatched: 10.

This clonotype has just a few counts. The CDR3 sequence: CASSIGRLVDEQFF. CDR3 bases: TGTGCCAGTAGTATAGGTAGGCTAGTTGATGAGCAGTTCTTC. V is TRBV19 and J is TRBJ2-1; unclear D gene. Per the germline V gene, CDR1 is LNHDA and CDR2 is SQIVND (reference sequence). The germline V and J ends were trimmed by 1 base and 8 bases, with 12 bases remaining between them. CDR3 length equals 14 residues.

This clonotype appeared many times. The CDR3, as DNA: TGCAGCGTTACCGACAGGGCGATACAAGAGACCCAGTACTTC. Translation: CSVTDRAIQETQYF. V is TRBV29-1 and J is TRBJ2-5; 7 bases are shared with TRBD1. Losses at the gene ends were 5 bases for V and 2 bases for J; bases not matched to a gene: 8. Germline lookup yields CDR1 SQVTM and CDR2 ANQGSEA. There are 14 residues in the CDR3.

The chain recombines TRBV6-2 or TRBV6-3 with TRBJ2-1; 7 bases map to TRBD2. The germline CDR1 and CDR2 sequences are MNHEY and SVGEGT. This CDR3 has 15 residues. Losses at the gene ends were 6 bases for V and 3 bases for J; bases not matched to a gene: 8. Written as DNA, the CDR3 is TGTGCCAGCAGGAGGGAGGCGGGAGTCTACAATGAGCAGTTCTTC. It specifies CASRREAGVYNEQFF.

This clonotype has more than one count but fewer than ten. This rearrangement joins TRBV28 to TRBJ2-7, with 8 positions matching TRBD1. Per germline, CDR1 MDHEN and CDR2 SYDVKM. V dropped 3 bases and J dropped 2; count of bases not matched to a gene: 3. This CDR3 has 14 amino acids. CDR3 sequence reads: CASSFPGQAYEQYV. In DNA, the CDR3 is TGTGCCAGCAGTTTTCCGGGACAGGCCTACGAGCAGTACGTC.

This clonotype appeared many times. The chain combines TRBV20-1 with TRBJ2-2; D uncertain. Trimming took 0 bases from V and 0 from J, leaving 11 bases between them. The CDR3 extends over 16 amino acids. Germline values: CDR1 DFQATT, CDR2 SNEGSKA (reference sequence). The DNA of the CDR3 is TGCAGTGCTAGAGATCCTTTGTATTCGAACACCGGGGAGCTGTTTTTT. Translating gives CSARDPLYSNTGELFF.

This clonotype appeared many times. V gene TRBV7-3 combines with J gene TRBJ1-5, with D hard to call. Germline V gene lookup returns CDR1 SGHTA and CDR2 FQGTGA. The CDR3 is 13 residues long. Deletions cut 0 bases from V and 6 bases from J, with 6 bases between. This CDR3 reads CASSLTPGQPQHF. The DNA of the CDR3 is TGTGCCAGCAGCTTAACTCCCGGTCAGCCCCAGCATTTT.

This clonotype was detected ten times or more. The V call is TRBV7-8, the J call TRBJ2-1, with D possibly TRBD1 on 5 matching bases. The CDR3 totals 15 residues. Trimming shortened V by 2 bases and J by 4 bases, and 12 bases separated the two germline ends. Germline CDR1 and CDR2: SGHVS and FQNEAQ. In DNA, the CDR3 is TGTGCCAGCAGCTTAAGGCAAGGGGTGTACAATGAGCAGTTCTTC. Encoded protein: CASSLRQGVYNEQFF. Full variable domain (missing parts from reference TRBV7-8 and TRBJ2-1): GAGVSQSPRYKVAKRGQDVALRCDPISGHVSLFWYQQALGQGPEFLTYFQNEAQLDKSGLPSDRFFAERPEGSVSTLKIQRTQQEDSAVYLCASSLRQGVYNEQFFGPGTRLTVL.

The genes are TRBV7-2 and TRBJ1-6, with 9 bases lining up with TRBD1. The germline CDR1 and CDR2 sequences are SGHTA and FQGNSA. CDR3 size: 18 residues. The V and J ends lost 2 bases and 9 bases, in that order; junction bases with no gene match: 14. In DNA, the CDR3 is TGTGCCAGCAGCTTAAGGAGTATTAGCGGGACAGGGTCTTCACCCCTCCACTTT. The encoded protein is CASSLRSISGTGSSPLHF.